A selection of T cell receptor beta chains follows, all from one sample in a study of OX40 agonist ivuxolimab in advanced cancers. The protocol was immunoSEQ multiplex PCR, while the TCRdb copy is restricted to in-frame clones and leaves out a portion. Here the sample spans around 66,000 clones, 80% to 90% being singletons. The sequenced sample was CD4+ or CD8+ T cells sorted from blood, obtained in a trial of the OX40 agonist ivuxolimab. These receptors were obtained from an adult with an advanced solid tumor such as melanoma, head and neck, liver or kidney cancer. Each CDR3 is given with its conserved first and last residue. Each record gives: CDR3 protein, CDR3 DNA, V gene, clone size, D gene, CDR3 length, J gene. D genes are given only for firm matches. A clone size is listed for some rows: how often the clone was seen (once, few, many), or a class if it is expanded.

CDR3aa: CASSPGTSGADTQYF
CDR3nt: TGCGCCAGCAGCCCCGGGACTAGCGGGGCGGATACGCAGTATTTT
v_gene: TRBV5-1
abundance: .
d_gene: TRBD2
len: 15
j_gene: TRBJ2-3

CDR3aa: CASSLSGRATDTQYF
CDR3nt: TGTGCCAGCAGCTTAAGCGGGAGGGCCACAGATACGCAGTATTTT
v_gene: TRBV5-4
abundance: .
d_gene: TRBD2
len: 15
j_gene: TRBJ2-3

CDR3aa: CASSYLYGGAFF
CDR3nt: TGTGCCAGCAGTTACCTTTACGGTGGGGCTTTCTTT
v_gene: TRBV6-5
abundance: .
d_gene: .
len: 12
j_gene: TRBJ1-1

CDR3aa: CASSQTGRSSYEQYF
CDR3nt: TGCGCCAGCAGCCAAACAGGGAGAAGCTCCTACGAGCAGTACTTC
v_gene: TRBV4-1
abundance: .
d_gene: .
len: 15
j_gene: TRBJ2-7

CDR3aa: CASSWTQGDTIYF
CDR3nt: TGTGCCAGCAGCTGGACCCAGGGGGACACCATATATTTT
v_gene: TRBV7-9
abundance: .
d_gene: TRBD1
len: 13
j_gene: TRBJ1-3

CDR3aa: CAISEPRGEQFF
CDR3nt: TGTGCCATCAGTGAGCCGCGGGGTGAGCAGTTCTTC
v_gene: TRBV10-3
abundance: .
d_gene: .
len: 12
j_gene: TRBJ2-1

CDR3aa: CASSYSTSATYEQYF
CDR3nt: TGTGCCAGCAGTTATTCGACTAGCGCGACGTACGAGCAGTACTTC
v_gene: TRBV6-5
abundance: .
d_gene: TRBD2
len: 15
j_gene: TRBJ2-7

CDR3aa: CASSFQGGTEAFF
CDR3nt: TGTGCCAGCAGTTTTCAGGGCGGCACTGAAGCTTTCTTT
v_gene: TRBV5-4
abundance: .
d_gene: .
len: 13
j_gene: TRBJ1-1

CDR3aa: CASSVVSGRATGELFF
CDR3nt: TGTGCCAGCAGCGTAGTGAGCGGGAGGGCCACCGGGGAGCTGTTTTTT
v_gene: TRBV9
abundance: .
d_gene: TRBD2
len: 16
j_gene: TRBJ2-2

CDR3aa: CASSLAPGQDYEQYF
CDR3nt: TGTGCTAGCAGCTTAGCGCCGGGACAGGACTACGAGCAGTACTTC
v_gene: TRBV7-7
abundance: .
d_gene: TRBD1
len: 15
j_gene: TRBJ2-7

CDR3aa: CASSPNQGNQPQHF
CDR3nt: TGTGCCAGCTCACCAAACCAGGGGAACCAGCCCCAGCATTTT
v_gene: TRBV18
abundance: .
d_gene: .
len: 14
j_gene: TRBJ1-5

CDR3aa: CATSRQGAPETQYF
CDR3nt: TGTGCCACCAGCCGACAGGGGGCTCCAGAGACCCAGTACTTC
v_gene: TRBV15
abundance: .
d_gene: TRBD1
len: 14
j_gene: TRBJ2-5

CDR3aa: CASGLGPTTSGAFF
CDR3nt: TGTGCTAGTGGTTTGGGGCCGACAACCTCTGGGGCTTTCTTT
v_gene: TRBV12-5
abundance: .
d_gene: .
len: 14
j_gene: TRBJ1-1

CDR3aa: CASSLAPRRNEKLFF
CDR3nt: TGTGCCAGCAGCTTGGCCCCCCGTCGAAATGAAAAACTGTTTTTT
v_gene: TRBV5-4
abundance: .
d_gene: .
len: 15
j_gene: TRBJ1-4

CDR3aa: CASSADSEQYF
CDR3nt: TGTGCCAGCAGCGCGGACAGTGAGCAGTACTTC
v_gene: TRBV21-1
abundance: .
d_gene: .
len: 11
j_gene: TRBJ2-7

CDR3aa: CASHNWEKLFF
CDR3nt: TGTGCCAGTCACAATTGGGAAAAACTGTTTTTT
v_gene: TRBV19
abundance: .
d_gene: .
len: 11
j_gene: TRBJ1-4

CDR3aa: CASSPKLTTGELFF
CDR3nt: TGTGCCAGCTCACCAAAGCTAACCACCGGGGAGCTGTTTTTT
v_gene: TRBV18
abundance: few
d_gene: .
len: 14
j_gene: TRBJ2-2

CDR3aa: CSVGRGQASYEQYF
CDR3nt: TGCAGCGTTGGGAGAGGGCAGGCCTCCTACGAGCAGTACTTC
v_gene: TRBV29-1
abundance: .
d_gene: .
len: 14
j_gene: TRBJ2-7

CDR3aa: CASSSGQGLGYTF
CDR3nt: TGTGCCAGCAGCTCTGGACAGGGCCTTGGCTACACCTTC
v_gene: TRBV28
abundance: .
d_gene: TRBD1
len: 13
j_gene: TRBJ1-2